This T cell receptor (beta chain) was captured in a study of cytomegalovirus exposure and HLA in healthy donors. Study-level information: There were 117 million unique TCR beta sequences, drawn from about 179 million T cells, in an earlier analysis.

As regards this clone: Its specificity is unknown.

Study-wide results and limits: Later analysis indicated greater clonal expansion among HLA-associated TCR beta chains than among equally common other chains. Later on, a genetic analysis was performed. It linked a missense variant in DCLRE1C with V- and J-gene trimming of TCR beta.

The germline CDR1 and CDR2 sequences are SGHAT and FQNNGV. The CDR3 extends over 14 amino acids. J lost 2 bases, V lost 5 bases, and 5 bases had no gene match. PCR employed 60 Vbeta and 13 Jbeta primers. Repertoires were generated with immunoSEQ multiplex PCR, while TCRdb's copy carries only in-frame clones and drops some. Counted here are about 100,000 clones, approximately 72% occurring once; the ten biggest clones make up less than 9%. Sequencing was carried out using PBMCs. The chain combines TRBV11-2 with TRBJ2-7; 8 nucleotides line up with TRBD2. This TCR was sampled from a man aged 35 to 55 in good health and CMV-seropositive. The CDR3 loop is CASSRTGGPYEQYF. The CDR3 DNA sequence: TGTGCCAGCAGCCGTACGGGAGGGCCCTACGAGCAGTACTTC.